Below, 21 T cell receptor beta chains from the same sample are listed, as sequenced in a study of cytomegalovirus exposure and HLA in healthy donors. PCR primers comprised 60 Vbeta and 13 Jbeta primers. The data were produced by immunoSEQ multiplex PCR, yet TCRdb's version contains in-frame clones alone and is incomplete. The data contain about 71,000 clones, roughly 67% of them seen just once; the ten biggest clones take up approximately 7.6%. The sample was PBMCs. Source of these receptors: a man in his forties or fifties in good health and CMV-seropositive.

This chain uses TRBV14 with TRBJ2-3, with TRBD2 identical over 7 bases. J was trimmed by 0 bases and V by 4 bases; bases with no gene match: 4. This CDR3 comprises 15 residues. Germline CDR1 reads SGHDN; CDR2 reads FVKESK. The CDR3 is CASSPLAPSTDTQYF. For the CDR3, the DNA is TGTGCCAGCAGCCCACTAGCGCCGAGCACAGATACGCAGTATTTT.

The chain recombines TRBV6-5 with TRBJ2-5; D call uncertain. V was trimmed by 0 bases and J by 1 base, leaving 12 bases between them. This CDR3 has 16 residues. Germline V gene sequence: CDR1 MNHEY, CDR2 SVGAGI. The CDR3 spells CASSYSIAYSQETQYF. In nucleotides, the CDR3 is TGTGCCAGCAGTTACTCGATTGCGTACTCCCAAGAGACCCAGTACTTC.

The chain joins TRBV7-9 to TRBJ1-1; D perhaps matches TRBD1 (5 bases). The CDR3 extends over 15 amino acids. Looked up from germline, CDR1 is SEHNR and CDR2 is FQNEAQ (reference sequence). Trimming removed 5 bases at V and 3 bases at J, with 16 bases between. CDR3 DNA: TGTGCCAGCAGCCCCAGGGCGGACGGTGACACTGAAGCTTTCTTT. Protein product: CASSPRADGDTEAFF.

This clone appeared a single time. The chain couples TRBV6-5 to TRBJ2-7; TRBD1 matches at 7 bases. Germline V gene lookup returns CDR1 MNHEY and CDR2 SVGAGI. V lost 5 bases to trimming and J lost 4 bases; unmatched junction nucleotides: 11. The CDR3 is 15 residues long. The CDR3 protein is CASSQGDRDRYEQYF. The CDR3 DNA is TGTGCCAGCAGTCAGGGGGATCGGGATCGGTACGAGCAGTACTTC.

The rearrangement uses TRBV5-6 and TRBJ2-5, with 10 positions matching TRBD2. The CDR3 is 14 amino acids. With 2 bases clipped from V and 13 bases from J, the junction kept 11 bases outside the gene matches. Looked up from germline, CDR1 is SGHDT and CDR2 is YYEEEE. DNA of the CDR3: TGTGCCAGCAGCTTCGGGCTAGCGGGAGCCCTCCCGTACTTC. It is translated as CASSFGLAGALPYF.

The chain carries TRBV7-3 and TRBJ1-1, with 8 bases aligning to TRBD1. Losses at the gene ends were 2 bases for V and 3 bases for J; bases not matched to a gene: 2. There are 14 residues in the CDR3. Per germline, CDR1 SGHTA and CDR2 FQGTGA. CDR3 bases: TGTGCCAGCAGCTTACAGGGGGCGGACACTGAAGCTTTCTTT. Its translation: CASSLQGADTEAFF.

This clone has only a few counts. The chain combines TRBV4-1 with TRBJ2-1; 12 nucleotides match TRBD2. The V and J ends lost 0 bases and 7 bases, in that order; junction bases with no gene match: 7. CDR1 and CDR2 from the germline V gene are MGHRA and YSYEKL. The CDR3 sequence is 17 residues long. The CDR3 region has the DNA TGCGCCAGCAGCCAAGACGAACTAGCGGGGGGTTCAAATGAGCAGTTCTTC. As protein: CASSQDELAGGSNEQFF.

This clone showed up just a few times. The chain is built from TRBV4-1 and TRBJ2-6, with D possibly matching TRBD1 (6 bases). Germline V CDR1 and CDR2: MGHRA, YSYEKL. V lost 4 bases, J lost 0 bases, and 13 bases lay in between. The CDR3 loop spans 17 amino acids. The CDR3 DNA reads TGCGCCAGCAGCCTGCTACAGGGCCGCTCTGGGGCCAACGTCCTGACTTTC. Translating gives CASSLLQGRSGANVLTF.

The genes are TRBV5-4 and TRBJ2-3; TRBD2 matches 14 bases. Germline V gene sequence: CDR1 SGHNT, CDR2 YYREEE (reference sequence). J lost 0 bases, V lost 4 bases, and 4 bases had no gene match. This CDR3 spans 17 amino acids. The CDR3 DNA reads as TGTGCCAGCAGCCTGGGGACTAGCGGGAGTAGCACAGATACGCAGTATTTT. The encoded protein is CASSLGTSGSSTDTQYF.

This chain connects TRBV5-4 to TRBJ2-5; 10 bases fit TRBD2. Germline V lookup: CDR1 SGHNT, CDR2 YYREEE (reference sequence). The CDR3 runs 15 residues. V lost 0 bases to trimming and J lost 5 bases; unmatched junction nucleotides: 4. CDR3 sequence: CASSLETSGSETQYF. The DNA for the CDR3 is TGTGCCAGCAGCTTGGAGACTAGCGGGTCGGAGACCCAGTACTTC.

The CDR3 nucleotides read TGTGCCAGCAGCCCGCGGGTAACGAACACCGGGGAGCTGTTTTTT. Its translation: CASSPRVTNTGELFF. The chain recombines TRBV14 with TRBJ2-2, with D maybe TRBD2 (5 bases). CDR1 is SGHDN, CDR2 FVKESK, per germline. The CDR3 sequence is 15 residues long. V was cut by 4 bases and J by 0 bases, with 9 bases left in between.

This clone has only a few counts. The genes are TRBV4-2 and TRBJ1-3; D possibly corresponds to TRBD1 (6 bases). CDR1 is LGHNA and CDR2 is YNFKEQ in the germline V gene. V was clipped by 0 bases and J by 2 bases, with 8 bases between them. The length of the CDR3 is 15 residues. This CDR3 reads CASSQDRDTGNTIYF. In DNA, the CDR3 is TGTGCCAGCAGCCAAGACAGGGACACTGGAAACACCATATATTTT.

The rearrangement uses TRBV6-5 and TRBJ2-7; 10 nucleotides align to TRBD1. The CDR3 loop spans 15 amino acids. CDR1 MNHEY and CDR2 SVGAGI come from the germline V gene. V gave up 4 bases and J gave up 2 bases; unmatched junction bases: 5. Here the CDR3 reads CASSSSDRGAYEQYF. CDR3 DNA: TGTGCCAGCAGTTCCTCGGACAGGGGGGCCTACGAGCAGTACTTC.

The CDR3: CASSPRIGRTANYGYTF. The CDR3 region has the DNA TGTGCCAGCAGCCCCCGTATAGGGAGGACGGCTAACTATGGCTACACCTTC. The chain recombines TRBV9 with TRBJ1-2; D ambiguous. Trimming removed 4 bases at V and 0 bases at J, with 19 bases between. This CDR3 contains 17 residues. Per germline, CDR1 SGDLS and CDR2 YYNGEE.

This rearrangement joins TRBV5-1 to TRBJ1-3, with D possibly TRBD1 on 5 matching bases. The V gene's germline CDR1 is SGHRS and CDR2 YFSETQ. The CDR3 totals 16 residues. The V gene lost 0 bases and the J gene lost 0 bases, with 10 bases spanning the gap. The CDR3 DNA reads TGCGCCAGCAGCTTGGGGTGGGGCAGCTCTGGAAACACCATATATTTT. It encodes CASSLGWGSSGNTIYF.

The chain combines TRBV4-2 with TRBJ2-3, with D perhaps matching TRBD2 (6 bases). This CDR3 is built from 16 residues. The V end was cut by 0 bases, the J end by 2 bases, with 12 bases between. The germline CDR1 and CDR2 sequences are LGHNA and YNFKEQ. CDR3 residues: CASSQEGRGSTDTQYF. The DNA of the CDR3 is TGTGCCAGCAGCCAAGAAGGTCGGGGGTCCACAGATACGCAGTATTTT.

The V call is TRBV5-1, the J call TRBJ2-3; 7 positions agree with TRBD1. Germline loops: CDR1 SGHRS, CDR2 YFSETQ. After removal of 5 bases from V and 0 bases from J, the junction contained 0 bases not matched to a gene. The CDR3 runs to 13 residues. Here the CDR3 reads CASRTGSTDTQYF. The CDR3 DNA reads as TGCGCCAGCAGGACAGGGAGCACAGATACGCAGTATTTT.

This clone was picked up a small number of times. The chain has TRBV25-1 and TRBJ1-2; D not resolved. Germline V gives CDR1 MGHDK, CDR2 SYGVNS. The length of the CDR3 is 13 residues. V was pared by 3 bases and J by 4 bases, with 9 bases between. CDR3 bases: TGTGCCAGCAGTGATTGGCCAGGCTATGGCTACACCTTC. Amino acid sequence: CASSDWPGYGYTF.

The gene calls are TRBV5-1 and TRBJ2-5, with 15 positions matching TRBD2. The CDR3 spans 16 residues. Trimming at V came to 8 bases and at J to 5 bases, leaving 10 bases not matched to a gene. Germline-derived CDR1 and CDR2 are SGHRS and YFSETQ. CDR3 bases: TGCGCCAGTAGGACTAGCGGGGGGGCCGGGTATGAGACCCAGTACTTC. This translates into CASRTSGGAGYETQYF.

The chain couples TRBV5-1 to TRBJ1-4; D is ambiguous. Germline CDR1 reads SGHRS; CDR2 reads YFSETQ. Between the trimmed V and J ends, which lost 2 bases and 6 bases, there was a span of 8 bases. CDR3 length: 13 amino acids. The CDR3 sequence: CASSFSTDEKLFF. CDR3 DNA sequence: TGCGCCAGCAGCTTTAGTACAGATGAAAAACTGTTTTTT.

This rearrangement joins TRBV29-1 to TRBJ2-7; TRBD2 matches 9 bases. There are 13 residues in the CDR3. The trim removed 4 bases at V and 4 bases at J, leaving 5 bases unmatched. From germline, CDR1 is SQVTM and CDR2 ANQGSEA. The CDR3 coding sequence is TGCAGCGTTGGGTCTAGCGGGATGTACGAGCAGTACTTC. This translates into CSVGSSGMYEQYF.